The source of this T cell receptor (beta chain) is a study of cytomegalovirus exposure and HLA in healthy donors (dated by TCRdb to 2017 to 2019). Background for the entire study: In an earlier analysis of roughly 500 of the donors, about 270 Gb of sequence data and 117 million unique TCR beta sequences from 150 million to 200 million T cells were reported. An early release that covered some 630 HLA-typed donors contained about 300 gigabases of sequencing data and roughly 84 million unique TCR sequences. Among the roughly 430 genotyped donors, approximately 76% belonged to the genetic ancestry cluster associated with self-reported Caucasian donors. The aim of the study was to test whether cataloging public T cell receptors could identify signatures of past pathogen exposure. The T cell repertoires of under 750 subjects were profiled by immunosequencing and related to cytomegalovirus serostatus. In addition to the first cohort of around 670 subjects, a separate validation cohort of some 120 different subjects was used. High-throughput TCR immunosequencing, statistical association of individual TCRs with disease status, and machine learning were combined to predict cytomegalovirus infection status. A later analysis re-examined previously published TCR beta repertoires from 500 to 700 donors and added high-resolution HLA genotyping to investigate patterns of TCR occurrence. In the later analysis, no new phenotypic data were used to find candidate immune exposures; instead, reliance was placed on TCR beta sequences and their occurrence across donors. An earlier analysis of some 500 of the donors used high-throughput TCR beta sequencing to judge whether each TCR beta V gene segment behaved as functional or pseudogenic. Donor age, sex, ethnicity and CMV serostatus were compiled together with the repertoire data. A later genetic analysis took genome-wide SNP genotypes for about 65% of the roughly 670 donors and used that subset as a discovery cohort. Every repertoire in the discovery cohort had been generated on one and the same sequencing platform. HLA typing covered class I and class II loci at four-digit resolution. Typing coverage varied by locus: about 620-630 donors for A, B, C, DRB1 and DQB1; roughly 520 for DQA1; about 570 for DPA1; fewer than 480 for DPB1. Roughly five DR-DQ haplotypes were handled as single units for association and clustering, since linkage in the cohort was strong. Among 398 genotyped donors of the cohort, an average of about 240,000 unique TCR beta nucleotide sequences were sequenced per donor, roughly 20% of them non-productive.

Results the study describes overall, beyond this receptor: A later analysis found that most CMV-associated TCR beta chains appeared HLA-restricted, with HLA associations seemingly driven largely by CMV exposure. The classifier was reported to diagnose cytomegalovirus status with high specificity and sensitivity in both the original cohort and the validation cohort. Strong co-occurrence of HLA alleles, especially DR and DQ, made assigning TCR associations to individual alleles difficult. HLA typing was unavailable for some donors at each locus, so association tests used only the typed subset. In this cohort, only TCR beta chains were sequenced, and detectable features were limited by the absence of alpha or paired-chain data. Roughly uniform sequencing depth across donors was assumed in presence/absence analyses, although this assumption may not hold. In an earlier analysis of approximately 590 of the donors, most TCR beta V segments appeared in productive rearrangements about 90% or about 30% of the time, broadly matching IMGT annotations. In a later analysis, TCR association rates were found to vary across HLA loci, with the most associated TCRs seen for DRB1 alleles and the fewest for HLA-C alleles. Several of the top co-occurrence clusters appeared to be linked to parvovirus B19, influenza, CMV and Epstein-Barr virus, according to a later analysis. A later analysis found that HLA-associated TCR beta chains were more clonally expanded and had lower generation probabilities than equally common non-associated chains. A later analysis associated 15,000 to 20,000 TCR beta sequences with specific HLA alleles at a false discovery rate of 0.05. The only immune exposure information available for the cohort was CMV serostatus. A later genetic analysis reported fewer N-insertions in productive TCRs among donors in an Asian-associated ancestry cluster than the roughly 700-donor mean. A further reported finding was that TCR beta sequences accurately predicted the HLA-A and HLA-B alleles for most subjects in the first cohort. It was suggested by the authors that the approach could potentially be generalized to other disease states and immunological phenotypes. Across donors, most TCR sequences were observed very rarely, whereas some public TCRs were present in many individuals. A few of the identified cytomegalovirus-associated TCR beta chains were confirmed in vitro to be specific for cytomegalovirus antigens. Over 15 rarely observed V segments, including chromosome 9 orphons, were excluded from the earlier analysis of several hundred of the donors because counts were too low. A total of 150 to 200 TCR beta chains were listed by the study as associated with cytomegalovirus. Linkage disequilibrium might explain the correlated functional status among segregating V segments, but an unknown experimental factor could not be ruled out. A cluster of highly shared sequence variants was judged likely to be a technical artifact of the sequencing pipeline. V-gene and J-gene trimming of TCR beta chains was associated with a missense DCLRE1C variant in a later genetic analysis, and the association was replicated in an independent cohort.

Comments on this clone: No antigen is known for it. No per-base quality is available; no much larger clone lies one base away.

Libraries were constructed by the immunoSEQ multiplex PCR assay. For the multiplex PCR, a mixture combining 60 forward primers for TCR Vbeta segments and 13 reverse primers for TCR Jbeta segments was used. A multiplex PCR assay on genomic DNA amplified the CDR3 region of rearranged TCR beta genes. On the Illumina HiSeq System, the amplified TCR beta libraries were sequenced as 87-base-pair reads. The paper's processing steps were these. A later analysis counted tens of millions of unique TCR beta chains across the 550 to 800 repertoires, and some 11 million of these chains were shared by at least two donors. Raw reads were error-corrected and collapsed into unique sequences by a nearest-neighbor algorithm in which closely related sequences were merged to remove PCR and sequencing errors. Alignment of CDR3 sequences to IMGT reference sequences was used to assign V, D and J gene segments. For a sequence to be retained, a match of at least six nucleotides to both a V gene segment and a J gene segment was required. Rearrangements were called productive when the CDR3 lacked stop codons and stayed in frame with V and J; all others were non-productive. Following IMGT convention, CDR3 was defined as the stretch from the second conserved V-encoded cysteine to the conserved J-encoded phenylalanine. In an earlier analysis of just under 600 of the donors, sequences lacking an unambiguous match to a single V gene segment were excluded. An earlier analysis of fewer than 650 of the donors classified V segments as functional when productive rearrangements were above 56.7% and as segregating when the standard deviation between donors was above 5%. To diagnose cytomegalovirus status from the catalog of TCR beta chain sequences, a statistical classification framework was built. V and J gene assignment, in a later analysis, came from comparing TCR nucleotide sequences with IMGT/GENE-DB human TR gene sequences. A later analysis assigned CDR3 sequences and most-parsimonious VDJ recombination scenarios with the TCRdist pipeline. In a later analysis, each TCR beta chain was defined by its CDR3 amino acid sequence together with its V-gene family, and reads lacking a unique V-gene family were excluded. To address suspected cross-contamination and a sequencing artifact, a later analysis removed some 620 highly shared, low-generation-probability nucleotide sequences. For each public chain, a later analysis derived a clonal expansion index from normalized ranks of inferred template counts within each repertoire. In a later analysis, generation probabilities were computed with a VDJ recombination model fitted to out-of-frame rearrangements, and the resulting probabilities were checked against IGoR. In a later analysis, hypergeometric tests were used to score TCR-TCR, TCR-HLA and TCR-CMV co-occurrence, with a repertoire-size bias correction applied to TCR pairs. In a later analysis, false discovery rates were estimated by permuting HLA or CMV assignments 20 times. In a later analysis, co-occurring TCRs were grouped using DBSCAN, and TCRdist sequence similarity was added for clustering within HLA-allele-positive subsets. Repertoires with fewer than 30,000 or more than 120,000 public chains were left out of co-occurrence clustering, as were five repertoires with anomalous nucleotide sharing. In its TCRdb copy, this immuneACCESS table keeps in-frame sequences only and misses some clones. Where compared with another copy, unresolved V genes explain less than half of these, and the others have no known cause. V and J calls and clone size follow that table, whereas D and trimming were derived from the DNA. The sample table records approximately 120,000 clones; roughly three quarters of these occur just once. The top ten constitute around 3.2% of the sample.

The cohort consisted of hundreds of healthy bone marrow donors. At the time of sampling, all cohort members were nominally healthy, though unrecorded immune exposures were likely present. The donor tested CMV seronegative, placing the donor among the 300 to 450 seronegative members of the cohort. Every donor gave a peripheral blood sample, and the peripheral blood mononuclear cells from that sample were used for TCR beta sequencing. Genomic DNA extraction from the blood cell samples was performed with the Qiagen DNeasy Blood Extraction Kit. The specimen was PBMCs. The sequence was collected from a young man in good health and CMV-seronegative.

The sequence in DNA is TGTGCCAGCAGTGAAGTTGGGCAGGGGCATCAGCCCCAGCATTTT. It encodes CASSEVGQGHQPQHF. The sequence joins TRBV6-1 to TRBJ1-5; TRBD1 is a possible D gene, resting on 6 matching bases. V is reduced by 1 base and J by 5 bases, leaving a spacing of 12 bases between them. Taken from the germline V gene, the CDR1 and CDR2 loops are MNHNS and SASEGT. CDR3 length: 15 amino acids, cysteine to phenylalanine. The read is trimmed to its CDR3 DNA, 45 bases read in frame from base 1.